A single sample is the source of the 16 T cell receptor beta chains below, sequenced in a study of shared clonotypes between healthy human individuals. Clones were sequenced by immunoSEQ multiplex PCR, and TCRdb holds only the in-frame ones, with some missing. The table has about 2.4 million clones, roughly nine tenths seen once; the top ten hold around 0.15%. Sequenced input: naive CD4+ T cells sorted from blood. Subset defined: CD45RA+ positively selected. These receptors all stem from a man aged 18 to 30 in good health.

This chain uses TRBV10-2 with TRBJ2-7, with 8 bases aligning to TRBD1. The CDR3 loop spans 14 amino acids. Germline trimming cut 2 bases from V and 9 bases from J; bases unmatched to any gene: 9. Germline CDR1 and CDR2: WSHSY and SAAADI. The CDR3 sequence: CASSEGDRRRGQYF. The CDR3 DNA reads as TGCGCCAGCAGTGAGGGGGACAGGAGGCGAGGGCAGTACTTC.

As to this clone: The identical CDR3 is also encoded by other nucleotide sequences in the sample. This chain joins TRBV11-2 and TRBJ2-3; no clear D. Germline values: CDR1 SGHAT, CDR2 FQNNGV. This CDR3 is built from 11 residues. Between the trimmed V and J ends, which lost 3 bases and 3 bases, there was a span of 1 base. In DNA form, the CDR3 reads TGTGCCAGCAGCTTTACAGATACGCAGTATTTT. This encodes CASSFTDTQYF.

The count of this clone is one. The genes are TRBV7-9 and TRBJ1-3; a possible D gene is TRBD1 (6 bases). CDR1 and CDR2 (germline): SEHNR, FQNEAQ (reference sequence). The CDR3 loop spans 14 amino acids. V shed 1 base and J shed 10 bases, with 14 bases lying between them. For the CDR3, the DNA is TGTGCCAGCAGCTTAGTGGGGGGCGCCGGGACCATATATTTT. This translates into CASSLVGGAGTIYF.

On this clone: The sample contains more than one DNA sequence encoding this CDR3. This chain connects TRBV6-6 to TRBJ2-2; D is unclear. Germline V gene lookup returns CDR1 MNHNY and CDR2 SVGAGI (reference sequence). The V end lost 2 bases, the J end lost 2 bases, and 3 bases lay between the germline ends. This CDR3 region has 13 residues. The CDR3 region has the DNA TGTGCCAGCAGTTACCCCAACACCGGGGAGCTGTTTTTT. Its protein product is CASSYPNTGELFF.

The chain links TRBV5-1 to TRBJ2-2; D gene unclear. Germline-derived CDR1 and CDR2 are SGHRS and YFSETQ. V shed 3 bases and J shed 8 bases, with 8 bases lying between them. There are 12 residues in the CDR3. The CDR3 loop is CASSSSGGELFF. In DNA, the CDR3 is TGCGCCAGCAGCTCGTCCGGGGGGGAGCTGTTTTTT. Variable domain in full (rest from reference TRBV5-1 and TRBJ2-2): KAGVTQTPRYLIKTRGQQVTLSCSPISGHRSVSWYQQTPGQGLQFLFEYFSETQRNKGNFPGRFSGRQFSNSRSEMNVSTLELGDSALYLCASSSSGGELFFGEGSRLTVL.

This clone was seen only once. The chain employs TRBV7-2 and TRBJ2-7; TRBD2 matches 8 bases. The CDR3 is 15 residues long. The germline V gene has CDR1 SGHTA and CDR2 FQGNSA. V lost 1 base, J lost 3 bases, and 5 bases stayed unmatched. CDR3 nucleotides: TGTGCCAGCAGCTTAGTTTTTGGGACTAGCTACGAGCAGTACTTC. Protein sequence: CASSLVFGTSYEQYF. Full variable domain (outside the CDR3, taken from reference TRBV7-2 and TRBJ2-7): GAGVSQSPSNKVTEKGKDVELRCDPISGHTALYWYRQSLGQGLEFLIYFQGNSAPDKSGLPSDRFSAERTGGSVSTLTIQRTQQEDSAVYLCASSLVFGTSYEQYFGPGTRLTVT.

V and J are TRBV5-1 and TRBJ1-2; perhaps TRBD1 as D (6 bases). The ends were cut back, 8 bases at V and 2 bases at J, with 7 bases in the middle. This CDR3 has 11 amino acids. From germline, CDR1 is SGHRS and CDR2 YFSETQ. Written as DNA, the CDR3 is TGCGCCAGTCAGGGGAACTATGGCTACACCTTC. Translated, it gives CASQGNYGYTF.

This chain links TRBV2 with TRBJ1-1; D unclear. Trimming took 7 bases from V and 3 from J, leaving 6 bases between them. CDR1 SNHLY and CDR2 FYNNEI come from the germline V gene. This CDR3 contains 11 residues. CDR3: CASNSYTEAFF. DNA of the CDR3: TGTGCCAGCAATAGCTACACTGAAGCTTTCTTT.

V gene TRBV25-1 combines with J gene TRBJ2-1; D uncertain. The germline CDR1 and CDR2 sequences are MGHDK and SYGVNS. Between the trimmed V and J ends, which lost 2 bases and 8 bases, there was a span of 13 bases. The CDR3 runs 14 residues. CDR3 residues: CASSERGQSHEQFF. The CDR3 nucleotides are TGTGCCAGCAGTGAACGAGGCCAATCTCATGAGCAGTTCTTC.

As DNA, the CDR3 is TGTGCCAGCAGCTTATGGGGCGGGCGATACGAGCAGTACTTC. Its protein is CASSLWGGRYEQYF. The genes are TRBV11-2 and TRBJ2-7; tentatively, D is TRBD1 or TRBD2 (5 bases each). Trimming cost V 2 bases and J 4 bases, with 12 bases left between them. The CDR3 runs 14 residues. Germline V lookup: CDR1 SGHAT, CDR2 FQNNGV.

J is TRBJ1-5 and V is TRBV4-2, with 7 bases aligning to TRBD1. Germline values: CDR1 LGHNA, CDR2 YNFKEQ. Losses at the gene ends were 0 bases for V and 3 bases for J; bases not matched to a gene: 2. The CDR3 totals 15 residues. The CDR3 loop is CASSQEQGYNQPQHF. In nucleotides, the CDR3 is TGTGCCAGCAGCCAAGAACAGGGGTACAATCAGCCCCAGCATTTT.

This chain joins TRBV7-9 and TRBJ2-7; 8 nucleotides align to TRBD2. This CDR3 is 16 amino acids long. J gave up 5 bases and V 5 bases, and 14 bases lay outside the gene matches. The germline gives CDR1 SEHNR, CDR2 FQNEAQ (reference sequence). Here the CDR3 DNA reads TGTGCCAGCAGCCTCTCCGGGGGGGGCGCAGTCAACGAGCAGTACTTC. This encodes CASSLSGGGAVNEQYF.

The gene calls are TRBV18 and TRBJ1-2; the D gene is possibly TRBD1 (6 bases). The CDR3 sequence is 15 residues long. From germline, CDR1 is KGHSH and CDR2 LQKENI. Trimming shortened V by 2 bases and J by 0 bases, and 10 bases separated the two germline ends. The CDR3 DNA reads TGTGCCAGCTCACCATTAGGGACACCTAACTATGGCTACACCTTC. Translated, it gives CASSPLGTPNYGYTF.

J is TRBJ1-2 and V is TRBV19, with unresolved D. Germline lookup yields CDR1 LNHDA and CDR2 SQIVND (reference sequence). The germline V and J ends were trimmed by 5 bases and 3 bases, with 4 bases remaining between them. CDR3 length: 11 residues. CDR3 bases: TGTGCCAGTAGTGTCGACTATGGCTACACCTTC. Its translation: CASSVDYGYTF.

The rearrangement links TRBV7-9 to TRBJ2-1, with 7 positions matching TRBD2. Germline loops: CDR1 SEHNR, CDR2 FQNEAQ (reference sequence). With 0 bases clipped from V and 4 bases from J, the junction kept 9 bases outside the gene matches. CDR3 length equals 17 residues. Written as DNA, the CDR3 is TGTGCCAGCAGCTTAGCTTTGACTAGCCCCAAATACAATGAGCAGTTCTTC. Translation: CASSLALTSPKYNEQFF.

The chain employs TRBV6-1 and TRBJ1-1; 7 nucleotides agree with TRBD1. J gave up 11 bases and V 5 bases, and 11 bases lay outside the gene matches. CDR3 length: 13 amino acids. Germline V gene sequence: CDR1 MNHNS, CDR2 SASEGT. The CDR3 nucleotides read TGTGCCAGCAGTCAGTGGGGGCAGGGGGATGCTTTCTTT. Residues: CASSQWGQGDAFF.